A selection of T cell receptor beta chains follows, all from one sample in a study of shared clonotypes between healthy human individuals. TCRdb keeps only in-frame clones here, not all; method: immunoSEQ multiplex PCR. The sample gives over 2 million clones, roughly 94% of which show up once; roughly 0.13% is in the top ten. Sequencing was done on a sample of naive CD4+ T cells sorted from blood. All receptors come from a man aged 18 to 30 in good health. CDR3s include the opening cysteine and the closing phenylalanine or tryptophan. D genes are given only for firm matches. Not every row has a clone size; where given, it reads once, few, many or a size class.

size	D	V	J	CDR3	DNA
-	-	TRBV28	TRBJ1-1	CASSLGSLGDTEAFF	TGTGCCAGCAGTCTTGGGTCCCTGGGAGACACTGAAGCTTTCTTT
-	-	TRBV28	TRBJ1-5	CASSLLAVGERPQHF	TGTGCCAGCAGTTTATTGGCGGTAGGGGAACGGCCCCAGCATTTT
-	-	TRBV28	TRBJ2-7	CASSLSTVSYEQYF	TGTGCCAGCAGTCTCTCGACAGTTTCCTACGAGCAGTACTTC
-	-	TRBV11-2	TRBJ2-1	CASSLVRGARNEQFF	TGTGCCAGCAGCTTAGTCCGGGGGGCTCGCAATGAGCAGTTCTTC
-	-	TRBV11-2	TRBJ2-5	CASSPGLVETQYF	TGTGCCAGCAGCCCTGGGTTGGTGGAGACCCAGTACTTC
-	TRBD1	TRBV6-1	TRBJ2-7	CASSGGQGSYEQYF	TGTGCCAGCAGTGGGGGACAGGGGAGCTACGAGCAGTACTTC
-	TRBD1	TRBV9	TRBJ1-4	CASSPRQGASEKLFF	TGTGCCAGCAGCCCCCGACAGGGGGCCAGTGAAAAACTGTTTTTT
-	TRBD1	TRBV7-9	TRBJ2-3	CASSLVGQGSKDTQYF	TGTGCCAGCAGCTTAGTTGGACAGGGAAGTAAAGATACGCAGTATTTT
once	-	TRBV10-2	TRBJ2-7	CASSEWGRASYEQYF	TGCGCCAGCAGTGAGTGGGGACGAGCCTCCTACGAGCAGTACTTC
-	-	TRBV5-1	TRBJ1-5	CASSLGTPSNQPQHF	TGCGCCAGCAGCTTGGGCACACCAAGCAATCAGCCCCAGCATTTT
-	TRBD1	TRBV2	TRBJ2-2	CASCGQGANTGELFF	TGTGCCAGCTGTGGACAGGGCGCGAACACCGGGGAGCTGTTTTTT
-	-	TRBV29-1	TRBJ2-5	CSVPKGDGETQYF	TGCAGCGTGCCTAAGGGGGACGGAGAGACCCAGTACTTC
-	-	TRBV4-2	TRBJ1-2	CASSQDGVGALYGYTF	TGTGCCAGCAGCCAAGATGGGGTCGGGGCCCTCTATGGCTACACCTTC
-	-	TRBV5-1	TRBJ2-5	CASSPSVGLQETQYF	TGCGCCAGCAGCCCCTCAGTGGGCCTACAAGAGACCCAGTACTTC
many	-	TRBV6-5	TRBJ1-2	CASSYGGRVYGYTF	TGTGCCAGCAGTTACGGGGGACGGGTTTATGGCTACACCTTC
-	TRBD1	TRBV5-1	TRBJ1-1	CASSLDAGQGIPGAEAFF	TGCGCCAGCAGCTTGGACGCCGGACAGGGGATACCAGGCGCTGAAGCTTTCTTT
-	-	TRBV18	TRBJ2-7	CASSPSHSYEQYF	TGTGCCAGCTCACCCTCTCACAGCTACGAGCAGTACTTC
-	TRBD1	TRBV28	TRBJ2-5	CASREQGSGSPAQYF	TGTGCCAGCAGAGAACAGGGGTCCGGTTCTCCCGCCCAGTACTTC
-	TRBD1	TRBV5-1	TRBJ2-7	CASSLEGTVQNEQYF	TGCGCCAGCAGCTTGGAGGGGACAGTTCAGAACGAGCAGTACTTC
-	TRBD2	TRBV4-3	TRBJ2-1	CASSQLAGASYNEQFF	TGCGCCAGCAGCCAACTAGCGGGAGCCTCCTACAATGAGCAGTTCTTC
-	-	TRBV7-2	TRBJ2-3	CASSSTRGVRSTDTQYF	TGTGCCAGCAGCTCCACGAGGGGGGTAAGAAGCACAGATACGCAGTATTTT
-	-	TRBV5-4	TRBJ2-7	CASSLDGLGEQYF	TGTGCCAGCAGCTTGGACGGCTTGGGAGAGCAGTACTTC
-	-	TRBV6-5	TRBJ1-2	CASSPTGNYGYTF	TGTGCCAGCAGTCCTACAGGGAACTATGGCTACACCTTC
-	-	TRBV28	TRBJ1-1	CASSLYGKPEAFF	TGTGCCAGCAGTCTTTACGGTAAGCCTGAAGCTTTCTTT
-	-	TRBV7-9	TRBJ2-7	CASSLLQGKSSYEQYF	TGTGCCAGCAGCTTACTCCAGGGAAAGAGCTCCTACGAGCAGTACTTC
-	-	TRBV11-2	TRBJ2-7	CASSLLGTGLYEQYF	TGTGCCAGCAGCTTATTAGGTACGGGCCTCTACGAGCAGTACTTC
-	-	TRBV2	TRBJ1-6	CASSESRVNSPLHF	TGTGCCAGCAGTGAGTCCAGGGTTAATTCACCCCTCCACTTT
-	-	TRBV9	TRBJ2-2	CASSVGGHVSGELFF	TGTGCCAGCAGCGTGGGCGGGCACGTCTCCGGGGAGCTGTTTTTT
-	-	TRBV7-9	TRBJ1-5	CASSLGPIGAQHF	TGTGCCAGCAGCTTAGGCCCGATCGGGGCCCAGCATTTT
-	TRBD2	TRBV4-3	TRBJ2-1	CASSQEGSGTGNEQFF	TGCGCCAGCAGCCAAGAGGGTAGCGGGACGGGAAATGAGCAGTTCTTC
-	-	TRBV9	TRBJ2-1	CASRGSGNEQFF	TGTGCCAGCAGAGGGTCGGGCAATGAGCAGTTCTTC
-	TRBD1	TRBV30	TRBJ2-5	CAWSAGTEQETQYF	TGTGCCTGGAGTGCCGGGACAGAGCAAGAGACCCAGTACTTC
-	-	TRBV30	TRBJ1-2	CAWSVPGSNYGYTF	TGTGCCTGGAGTGTACCCGGAAGCAACTATGGCTACACCTTC
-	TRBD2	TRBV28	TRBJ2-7	CASSSLSGGAYEQYF	TGTGCCAGCAGTTCGCTTAGCGGGGGGGCCTACGAGCAGTACTTC
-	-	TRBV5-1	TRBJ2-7	CASSLEAGRPYEQYF	TGCGCCAGCAGCTTGGAGGCAGGGCGCCCCTACGAGCAGTACTTC
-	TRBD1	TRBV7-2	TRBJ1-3	CASSTRQGASGNTIYF	TGTGCCAGCAGCACCCGACAGGGGGCATCTGGAAACACCATATATTTT
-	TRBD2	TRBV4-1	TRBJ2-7	CASSRLAGDASYEQYF	TGCGCCAGCAGCCGATTAGCGGGAGACGCCTCCTACGAGCAGTACTTC
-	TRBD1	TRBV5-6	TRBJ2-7	CASSPDRVSLEQYF	TGTGCCAGCAGCCCGGACAGGGTGAGTCTCGAGCAGTACTTC
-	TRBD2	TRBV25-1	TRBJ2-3	CASSEYPGGFTDTQYF	TGTGCCAGCAGTGAATACCCGGGGGGATTCACAGATACGCAGTATTTT
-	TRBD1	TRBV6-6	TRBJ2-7	CASSRQGVVHEQYF	TGTGCCAGCAGCCGACAGGGGGTTGTCCACGAGCAGTACTTC
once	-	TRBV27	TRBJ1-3	CASMNWGSGNTIYF	TGTGCCAGCATGAACTGGGGCTCTGGAAACACCATATATTTT
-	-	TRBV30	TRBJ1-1	CAGGRGSTEAFF	TGTGCCGGCGGCCGGGGGTCCACTGAAGCTTTCTTT
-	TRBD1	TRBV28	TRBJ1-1	CASREGQKNTEAFF	TGTGCCAGCAGGGAGGGACAGAAGAACACTGAAGCTTTCTTT